Listed here is a single TCR beta chain. The antigen remains unidentified. An end of the junction does not agree with germline; a read error may underlie this. This sample is part of a study of cytomegalovirus exposure and HLA in healthy donors. Study-wide results and limits: Clusters of TCRs from the first cohort tended to co-occur in the approximately 120 validation repertoires (as a later analysis found).

In germline, CDR1 is KGHSH, CDR2 LQKENI. The CDR3 is made up of 13 amino acids. Only in-frame clones appear in the TCRdb table, and some are missing; sequencing was by immunoSEQ multiplex PCR. Altogether 90,000 to 140,000 clones are present, 86% being singletons, with the ten largest covering 4%. This receptor was taken from a woman younger than 30 in good health and CMV-seropositive. This rearrangement joins TRBV18 to TRBJ1-1; no clear D. Input material: PBMCs. The CDR3 DNA is TGTGCCAGCTCTCCACAGCCACCCTCTGAAGCTTTCTTT. Its protein is CASSPQPPSEAFF.